This record looks at one T cell receptor (beta chain) sequence and its context. These data belong to a study of CD8 T cells in Susac syndrome. The control group consisted of healthy donors matched for age and sex. FACS was used to enrich TEMRA cells, whereas the CD8+ and CD4+ T cells were obtained by negative isolation. V shed 0 bases, J shed 5 bases, and the junction held 5 bases outside the gene matches. Germline assignment: CDR1 SGHDT and CDR2 YYEEEE. This CDR3 contains 15 residues. With random hexamers, reverse transcription was performed on about 0.45 to 1 ug of RNA. Amplification of the TCR beta CDR3 was carried out by immunoSEQ multiplex PCR, which spanned a total of 54 Vbeta and 13 Jbeta segments. TCRdb re-called the immunoSEQ multiplex PCR reads with MiXCR, one entry per CDR3 protein. The sample contains around 130,000 distinct CDR3 sequences, nearly 95% of which appear only once.

This rearrangement joins TRBV5-6 to TRBJ1-5, with 7 bases identical to TRBD1. The TCR was taken from a human donor in good health. Sequencing was done on a sample of CD4+ T cells from PBMCs. CDR3 region: CASSLVGDSYQPQHF. The CDR3 nucleotides read TGTGCCAGCAGCTTGGTGGGGGACAGCTATCAGCCCCAGCATTTT.